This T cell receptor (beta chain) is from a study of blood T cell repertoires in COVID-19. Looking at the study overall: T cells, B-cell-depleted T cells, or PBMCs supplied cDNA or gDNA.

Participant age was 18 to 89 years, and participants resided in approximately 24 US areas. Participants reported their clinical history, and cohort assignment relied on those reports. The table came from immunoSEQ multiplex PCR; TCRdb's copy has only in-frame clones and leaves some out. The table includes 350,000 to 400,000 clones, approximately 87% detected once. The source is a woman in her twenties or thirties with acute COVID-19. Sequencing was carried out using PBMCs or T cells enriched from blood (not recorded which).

The CDR3, as DNA: TGCGCCAGCACCGGACTAGCGGGGCTGAACAATGAGCAGTTCTTC. Protein: CASTGLAGLNNEQFF. The chain uses TRBV5-1 and TRBJ2-1, with TRBD2 matching 12 bases. Germline trimming cut 6 bases from V and 5 bases from J; bases unmatched to any gene: 6. The germline V gene has CDR1 SGHRS and CDR2 YFSETQ. The CDR3 covers 15 residues.